Here is one T cell receptor (beta chain) with its context. As yet, its antigen is unknown. One entry per CDR3 protein, called by TCRdb with MiXCR from the reads. This table has fewer than 150,000 distinct CDR3 sequences, 30% to 35% appearing once. CDR1 MNHNY and CDR2 SVGAGI come from the germline V gene (reference sequence). V shed 10 bases, J shed 6 bases, and the junction held 6 bases outside the gene matches. CDR3 size: 12 residues. This record belongs to a study of T cell repertoires in cytomegalovirus infection. About the study: CMV epitopes, recently identified HLA-C-restricted and well-studied HLA-B-restricted, were used.

Study findings and constraints: Frequencies of public TCR beta families were cumulated, and this identified carriers of CMV plus the relevant HLA.

Specimen: CD8+ T cells from cultured PBMCs, collected from culture after CMV antigen stimulation. The chain employs TRBV6-6 and TRBJ1-2; 9 nucleotides align to TRBD1. The receptor was isolated from a human donor in good health (CMV status not recorded). Some clones in this sample may be carry-over from other donors' samples. The CDR3 region has the DNA TGTGCCATCGCGGGGGACAGGGATGGCTACACCTTC. Translated: CAIAGDRDGYTF.